Included here is one TCR beta chain sequence, with context. Its antigen is currently unknown. CDR3 length equals 15 residues. Trimming at V came to 3 bases and at J to 5 bases, leaving 6 bases not matched to a gene. Germline CDR1 and CDR2: MNHNS and SASEGT. This specimen comes from a study of graft-versus-host responses after intestinal transplantation. Study in general: Multivisceral, liver-intestinal, or isolated intestinal transplants were performed in recipients. Anti-thymocyte globulin induction was given to all recipients, followed by tacrolimus and steroids for around three years. The study, taken as a whole, reports: There was an association between peak levels of circulating GvH clones and early post-transplant HvG declines.

Here immunoSEQ multiplex PCR was the method, and the copy in TCRdb shows in-frame clones only, minus some. Here the sample spans 60,000 to 65,000 clones, 85% to 95% being singletons. The source material was unstimulated CD8+ T cells sorted from spleen or lymph node cells, sampled before transplant. The chain joins TRBV6-1 to TRBJ2-5, with TRBD1 matching 10 bases. The clonotype comes from a human donor who was the organ donor for an intestinal transplant. CDR3 sequence (DNA): TGTGCCAGCAGTGAGGGACAGGGGACTGGTGAGACCCAGTACTTC. The encoded protein is CASSEGQGTGETQYF.